A selection of T cell receptor beta chains follows, all from one sample in a study of blood T cells in healthy people across ages. Using its own MiXCR run on the 5' RACE reads, TCRdb lists one record per CDR3 protein. This sample has around 800,000 distinct CDR3 sequences; about 26% occur once, and the top ten carry about 2.9%. These same data were also listed under a study on T cells of mothers and their children.

Material: blood. These receptors were taken from a boy between 5 and 17 years old in good health. CDR3s include the opening cysteine and the closing phenylalanine or tryptophan. The D gene is left open where the match is weak. A row's size may be missing; if present it is once, few, many or a size class.

clone_size: NA; j_call: TRBJ2-1; v_call: TRBV30; d_call: TRBD2; cdr3_nt: TGTGCCTGGGATAGCGGGGGGGCCGGTAATGAGCAGTTCTTC; cdr3_aa: CAWDSGGAGNEQFF
clone_size: NA; j_call: TRBJ2-5; v_call: TRBV27; d_call: NA; cdr3_nt: TGTGCCAGCCGAGGGGTACAAGAGACCCAGTACTTC; cdr3_aa: CASRGVQETQYF
clone_size: few; j_call: TRBJ2-1; v_call: TRBV27; d_call: NA; cdr3_nt: TGTGCCAGCAGTTTTGGCATACAAAGCTCCTACAATGAGCAGTTCTTC; cdr3_aa: CASSFGIQSSYNEQFF
clone_size: few; j_call: TRBJ2-7; v_call: TRBV6-2/TRBV6-3; d_call: TRBD2; cdr3_nt: TGTGCCAGCAGTTACTCGACACTAGCGGGGGGAGCCTACGAGCAGTACTTC; cdr3_aa: CASSYSTLAGGAYEQYF
clone_size: few; j_call: TRBJ2-5; v_call: TRBV15; d_call: TRBD2; cdr3_nt: TGTGCCACCAGCCCTCTAGCGGGGGCCGGGGAGCAGTACTTC; cdr3_aa: CATSPLAGAGEQYF
clone_size: NA; j_call: TRBJ1-2; v_call: TRBV19; d_call: TRBD1; cdr3_nt: TGTGCCAGTAATGGGGGACAGAGATTATATGGCTACACCTTC; cdr3_aa: CASNGGQRLYGYTF
clone_size: NA; j_call: TRBJ2-1; v_call: TRBV5-1; d_call: NA; cdr3_nt: TGCGCCAGCAGCGTAACCGGGACCTACAATGAGCAGTTCTTC; cdr3_aa: CASSVTGTYNEQFF
clone_size: few; j_call: TRBJ2-7; v_call: TRBV3-1; d_call: NA; cdr3_nt: TGTGCCAGCAGCCAAAGGGGGTCCAGTCAAGAGCAGTACTTC; cdr3_aa: CASSQRGSSQEQYF
clone_size: few; j_call: TRBJ2-3; v_call: TRBV7-7; d_call: NA; cdr3_nt: TGTGCTAGCAGCTTTGGGGACCTCACAGATACGCAGTATTTT; cdr3_aa: CASSFGDLTDTQYF
clone_size: few; j_call: TRBJ2-1; v_call: TRBV29-1; d_call: TRBD1; cdr3_nt: TGCAGCGTTGTGGGGACAGCCTACAATGAGCAGTTCTTC; cdr3_aa: CSVVGTAYNEQFF
clone_size: NA; j_call: TRBJ2-3; v_call: TRBV19; d_call: TRBD1; cdr3_nt: TGTGCCAGTAGTAGTCTCAGGGGGCAAGGTGATACGCAGTATTTT; cdr3_aa: CASSSLRGQGDTQYF
clone_size: NA; j_call: TRBJ1-5; v_call: TRBV7-2; d_call: NA; cdr3_nt: TGTGCCAGCAGCCCCACCGGGCAAACGAGGAATCAGCCCCAGCATTTT; cdr3_aa: CASSPTGQTRNQPQHF
clone_size: NA; j_call: TRBJ2-5; v_call: TRBV6-5; d_call: TRBD2; cdr3_nt: TGTGCCAGCAGTTACTCCCCTAGCGGGGCTCAAGAGACCCAGTACTTC; cdr3_aa: CASSYSPSGAQETQYF
clone_size: once; j_call: TRBJ2-3; v_call: TRBV7-8; d_call: TRBD2; cdr3_nt: TGTGCCAGCAGGTTTCTAGCGGGAGTTGGCACAGATACGCAGTATTTT; cdr3_aa: CASRFLAGVGTDTQYF
clone_size: few; j_call: TRBJ2-5; v_call: TRBV5-1; d_call: NA; cdr3_nt: TGCGCCAGCAGCTTGGTGTCTACTCAAGAGACCCAGTACTTC; cdr3_aa: CASSLVSTQETQYF
clone_size: few; j_call: TRBJ2-7; v_call: TRBV20-1; d_call: NA; cdr3_nt: TGCAGTGCTAGACCTTGGGGGGCTTACGAGCAGTACTTC; cdr3_aa: CSARPWGAYEQYF